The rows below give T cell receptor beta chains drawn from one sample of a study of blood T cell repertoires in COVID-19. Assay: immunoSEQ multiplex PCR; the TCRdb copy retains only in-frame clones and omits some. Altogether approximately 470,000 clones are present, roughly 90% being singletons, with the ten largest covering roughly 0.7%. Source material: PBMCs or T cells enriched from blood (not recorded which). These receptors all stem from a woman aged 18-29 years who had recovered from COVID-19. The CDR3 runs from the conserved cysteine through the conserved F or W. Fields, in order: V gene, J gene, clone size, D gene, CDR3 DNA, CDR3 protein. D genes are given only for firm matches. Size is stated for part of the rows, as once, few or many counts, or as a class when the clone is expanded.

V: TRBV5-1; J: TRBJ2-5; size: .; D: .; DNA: TGCGCCAGCAGCTTTCAGGGTCTCGTTCAAGAGACCCAGTACTTC; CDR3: CASSFQGLVQETQYF
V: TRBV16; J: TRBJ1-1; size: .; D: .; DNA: TGTGCCAGCAGCCAATCGACACCGAACACTGAAGCTTTCTTT; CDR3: CASSQSTPNTEAFF
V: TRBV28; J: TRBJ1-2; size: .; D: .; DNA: TGTGCCAGCAGTTCCCCTCAGGGTGGGTATGGCTACACCTTC; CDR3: CASSSPQGGYGYTF
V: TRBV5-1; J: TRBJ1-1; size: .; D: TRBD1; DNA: TGCGCCAGCAGCTCAGGGGGCTCGATGAACACTGAAGCTTTCTTT; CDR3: CASSSGGSMNTEAFF
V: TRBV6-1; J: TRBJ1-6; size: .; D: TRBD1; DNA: TGTGCCAGCAGTGAAGATGAGGGGGCGAGATCACCCCTCCACTTT; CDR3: CASSEDEGARSPLHF
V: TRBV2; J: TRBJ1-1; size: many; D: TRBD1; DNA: TGTGCCAGCAGTGAAACCGGGACAGGGGTGGCCACTGAAGCTTTCTTT; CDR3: CASSETGTGVATEAFF
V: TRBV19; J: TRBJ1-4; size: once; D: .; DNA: TGTGCCAGTAGCGTTAATACAGGGTTTAATGAAAAACTGTTTTTT; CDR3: CASSVNTGFNEKLFF
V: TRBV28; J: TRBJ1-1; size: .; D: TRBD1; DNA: TGTGCCAGCATGGGGACAGGGGTCACTGAAGCTTTCTTT; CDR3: CASMGTGVTEAFF
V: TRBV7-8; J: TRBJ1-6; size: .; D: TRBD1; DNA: TGTGCCAGCAGCTTATCGGGACAGGGTATAGGATCACCCCTCCACTTT; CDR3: CASSLSGQGIGSPLHF
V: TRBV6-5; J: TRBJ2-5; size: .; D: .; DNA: TGTGCCAGCAGTATAGGGGCAGGTCCAGAGACCCAGTACTTC; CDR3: CASSIGAGPETQYF
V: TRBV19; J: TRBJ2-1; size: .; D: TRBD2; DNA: TGTGCCAGTACCACCGGGACTAGCGGGGGGGATAGTGAGCAGTTCTTC; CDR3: CASTTGTSGGDSEQFF
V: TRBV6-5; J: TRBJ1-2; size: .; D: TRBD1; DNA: TGTGCCAGCGGGGGACAGGGATTACATGGCTACACCTTC; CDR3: CASGGQGLHGYTF
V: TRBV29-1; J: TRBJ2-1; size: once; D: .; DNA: TGCAGCGTTCTAAACAATGAGCAGTTCTTC; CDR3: CSVLNNEQFF
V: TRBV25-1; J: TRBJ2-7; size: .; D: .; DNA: TGTGCCAGCAGTGAAGGTTGGACAGAGACCTACGAGCAGTACTTC; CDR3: CASSEGWTETYEQYF
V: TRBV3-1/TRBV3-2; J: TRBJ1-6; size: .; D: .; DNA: TGTGCCAGCAGTCGAGGGAACGGCCGGGAGATTAATTCACCCCTCCACTTT; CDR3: CASSRGNGREINSPLHF
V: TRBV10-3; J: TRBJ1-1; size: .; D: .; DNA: TGTGCCATCAGTGACCACAGGAACACTGAAGCTTTCTTT; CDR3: CAISDHRNTEAFF
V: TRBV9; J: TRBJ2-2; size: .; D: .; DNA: TGTGCCAGCAGCCCGGGACTCCTGAACACCGGGGAGCTGTTTTTT; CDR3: CASSPGLLNTGELFF
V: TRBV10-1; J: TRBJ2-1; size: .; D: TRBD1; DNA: TGCGCCAGCTCGCCGACAGGGGGTAGAAATGAGCAGTTCTTC; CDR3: CASSPTGGRNEQFF
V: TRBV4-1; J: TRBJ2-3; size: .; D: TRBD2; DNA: TGCGCCAGCAGCCAAGAACTAGCGGGGGACACAGATACGCAGTATTTT; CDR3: CASSQELAGDTDTQYF
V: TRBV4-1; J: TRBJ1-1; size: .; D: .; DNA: TGCGCCAGCAGCCACATTCGGGGTGAAGCTTTCTTT; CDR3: CASSHIRGEAFF
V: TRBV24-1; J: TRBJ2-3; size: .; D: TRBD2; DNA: TGTGCCACCAGACGGACTAGCGGAGATACGCAGTATTTT; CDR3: CATRRTSGDTQYF
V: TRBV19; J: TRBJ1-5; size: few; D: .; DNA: TGTGCCAGAAGGGACTTGAGCAATCAGCCCCAGCATTTT; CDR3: CARRDLSNQPQHF
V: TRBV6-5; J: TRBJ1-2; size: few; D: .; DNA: TGTGCCAGCAGCCCCAAGGGACACACCTATGGCTACACCTTC; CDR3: CASSPKGHTYGYTF
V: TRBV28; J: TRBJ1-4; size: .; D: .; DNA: TGTGCCAGCAGTTTGGCCGGGTTTGAACTGTTTTTT; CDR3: CASSLAGFELFF
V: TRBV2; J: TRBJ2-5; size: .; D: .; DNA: TGTGCCAGCAGTCCGAGGGGGAACCAAGAGACCCAGTACTTC; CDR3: CASSPRGNQETQYF
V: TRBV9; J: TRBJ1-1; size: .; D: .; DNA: TGTGCCAGCAGCGTAGGGGGGGACGGGCACACTTCGGCTTTCTTT; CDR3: CASSVGGDGHTSAFF
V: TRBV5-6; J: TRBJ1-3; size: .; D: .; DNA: TGTGCCAGCAGCCCCTTCGCCCAGGGCACCATATATTTT; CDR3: CASSPFAQGTIYF
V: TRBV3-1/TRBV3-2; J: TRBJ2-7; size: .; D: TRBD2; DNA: TGTGCCAGCAGCGACGGACTAGCGGGGGGGCTGTACTTC; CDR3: CASSDGLAGGLYF